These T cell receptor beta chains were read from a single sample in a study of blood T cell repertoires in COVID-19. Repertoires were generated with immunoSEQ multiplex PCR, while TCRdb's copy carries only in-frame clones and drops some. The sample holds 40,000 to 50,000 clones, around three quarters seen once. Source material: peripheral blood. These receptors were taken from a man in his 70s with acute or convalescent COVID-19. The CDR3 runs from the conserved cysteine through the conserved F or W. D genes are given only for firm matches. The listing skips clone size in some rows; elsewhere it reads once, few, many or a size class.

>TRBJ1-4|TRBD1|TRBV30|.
CAWRTGGFEKLFF
TGTGCCTGGAGGACAGGGGGCTTTGAAAAACTGTTTTTT
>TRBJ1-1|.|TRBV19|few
CASSPGGQVIYSDFF
TGTGCCAGTAGCCCTGGAGGGCAGGTCATTTACTCTGATTTCTTT
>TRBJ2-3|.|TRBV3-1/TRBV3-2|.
CASSHIQGAGADTQYF
TGTGCCAGCAGCCACATACAGGGTGCGGGGGCAGATACGCAGTATTTT
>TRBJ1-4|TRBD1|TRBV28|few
CASSTGTGNEKLFF
TGTGCCAGCAGTACCGGGACAGGGAATGAAAAACTGTTTTTT
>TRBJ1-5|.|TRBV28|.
CASSLSDQPQHF
TGTGCCAGCAGTTTATCGGATCAGCCCCAGCATTTT
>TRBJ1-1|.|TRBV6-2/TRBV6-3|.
CASSPPGTEAFF
TGTGCCAGCAGTCCCCCGGGCACTGAAGCTTTCTTT
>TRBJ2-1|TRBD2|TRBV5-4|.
CASSRRLAGGGNEQFF
TGTGCCAGCAGCCGAAGACTAGCGGGAGGGGGGAATGAGCAGTTCTTC
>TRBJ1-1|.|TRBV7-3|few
CASSLYSGHNTEAFF
TGTGCCAGCAGCTTATACTCAGGGCACAACACTGAAGCTTTCTTT
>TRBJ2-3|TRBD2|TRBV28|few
CASSLAGGRLGTDTQYF
TGTGCCAGCAGTTTAGCGGGGGGGCGATTGGGCACAGATACGCAGTATTTT
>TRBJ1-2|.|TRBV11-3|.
CASSPGGYGYTF
TGTGCCAGCAGCCCGGGAGGGTATGGCTACACCTTC
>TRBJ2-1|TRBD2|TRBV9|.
CASSPTGLVSNEQFF
TGTGCCAGCAGTCCTACGGGACTAGTGAGCAATGAGCAGTTCTTC
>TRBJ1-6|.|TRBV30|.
CAWSVRVGVGNSPLHF
TGTGCCTGGAGTGTACGGGTCGGGGTGGGTAATTCACCCCTCCACTTT
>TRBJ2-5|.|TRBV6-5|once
CASSYSMLRGIETQYF
TGTGCCAGCAGTTACTCGATGCTTAGGGGTATCGAGACCCAGTACTTC
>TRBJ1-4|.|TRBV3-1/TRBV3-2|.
CASSQTGLTNEKLFF
TGTGCCAGCAGCCAAACAGGCCTAACTAATGAAAAACTGTTTTTT
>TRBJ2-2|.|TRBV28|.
CARYLQGNCPNTGELFF
TGTGCCAGATACCTACAGGGAAACTGTCCGAACACCGGGGAGCTGTTTTTT
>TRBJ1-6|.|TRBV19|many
CASSSRGRGGSPLHF
TGTGCCAGTAGTTCCCGGGGCAGGGGCGGTTCACCCCTCCACTTT
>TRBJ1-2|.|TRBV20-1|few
CSASSRDGYTF
TGCAGTGCTAGCTCCAGGGATGGCTACACCTTC
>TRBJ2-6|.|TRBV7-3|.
CASSLTSVSGANVLTF
TGTGCCAGCAGCTTAACTAGTGTCTCTGGGGCCAACGTCCTGACTTTC
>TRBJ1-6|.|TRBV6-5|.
CATRRSNSPLHF
TGTGCTACCCGACGGAGTAATTCACCCCTCCACTTT
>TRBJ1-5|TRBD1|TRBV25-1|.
CASSGSGQSNQPQHF
TGTGCCAGCAGTGGATCGGGACAGAGCAATCAGCCCCAGCATTTT
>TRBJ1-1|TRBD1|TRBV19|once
CASSITGAPNTEAFF
TGTGCCAGTAGTATTACAGGGGCTCCGAACACTGAAGCTTTCTTT
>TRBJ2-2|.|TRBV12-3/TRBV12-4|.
CASQGNTGELFF
TGTGCCAGCCAGGGGAACACCGGGGAGCTGTTTTTT
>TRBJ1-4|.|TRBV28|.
CASSTWVRGNEKLFF
TGTGCCAGCAGTACCTGGGTCAGGGGTAATGAAAAACTGTTTTTT
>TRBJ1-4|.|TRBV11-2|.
CASSLDGLSATNEKLFF
TGTGCCAGCAGCTTAGACGGACTATCTGCAACTAATGAAAAACTGTTTTTT
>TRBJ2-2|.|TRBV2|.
CASSGRAGNVGGELFF
TGTGCCAGCAGTGGCAGGGCAGGAAACGTCGGCGGGGAGCTGTTTTTT
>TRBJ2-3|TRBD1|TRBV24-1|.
CATSDYAGQGANTDTQYF
TGTGCCACCAGTGATTATGCGGGACAGGGGGCCAACACAGATACGCAGTATTTT
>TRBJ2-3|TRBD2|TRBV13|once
CASSLAASGRADTQYF
TGTGCCAGCAGCTTAGCGGCTAGCGGGAGGGCAGATACGCAGTATTTT
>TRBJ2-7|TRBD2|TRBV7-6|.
CASSLGLAGGDEQYF
TGTGCCAGCAGCTTAGGACTAGCGGGGGGCGACGAGCAGTACTTC
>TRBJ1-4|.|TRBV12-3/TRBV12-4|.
CASRTGFNEKLFF
TGTGCCAGCAGGACGGGGTTTAATGAAAAACTGTTTTTT